This T cell receptor beta chain is from a study of cytomegalovirus exposure and HLA in healthy donors. The PCR used 60 Vbeta and 13 Jbeta primers. TCRdb's table, derived via immunoSEQ multiplex PCR, lists solely in-frame clones and lacks some. The sample lists about 130,000 clones, under 80% occurring once. Sequencing was done on a sample of PBMCs. This receptor was taken from a man between 18 and 29 years old in good health and CMV-seropositive.

The CDR3 sequence is CASSFTQGAGETQYF. In nucleotides, the CDR3 is TGTGCCAGCAGCTTTACACAGGGGGCGGGAGAGACCCAGTACTTC. The chain is built from TRBV7-9 and TRBJ2-5; TRBD1 matches at 9 bases. Trimming cost V 3 bases and J 4 bases; bases outside gene matches: 6. The CDR3 length is 15 residues. CDR1 SEHNR and CDR2 FQNEAQ come from the germline V gene (reference sequence).